This T cell receptor (beta chain) was sequenced during a study of blood T cell repertoires in COVID-19. Overall study context: PBMCs, B-cell-depleted T cells, or T cells provided the cDNA or gDNA that made up the material.

The participants were between roughly 18 and 100 years old and came from 24 US areas. Some clones are missing from TCRdb's copy, which holds only in-frame ones; the method was immunoSEQ multiplex PCR. The sample yields under 450,000 clones, 87% seen once. Germline V gene sequence: CDR1 ENHRY, CDR2 SYGVKD. The V gene lost 4 bases and the J gene lost 1 base, with 13 bases spanning the gap. CDR3 size: 15 residues. The chain combines TRBV10-3 with TRBJ2-5; TRBD1 is a possible D gene (5 bases). The origin of this receptor is a man aged 30-40 years who had recovered from COVID-19. The specimen sequenced was PBMCs or T cells enriched from blood (not recorded which). CDR3 region: CAISVGGGAQETQYF. The CDR3 nucleotides are TGTGCCATCAGTGTAGGCGGTGGGGCCCAAGAGACCCAGTACTTC.